This T cell receptor (beta chain) was sequenced for a study of siplizumab effects on memory and regulatory T cells. Study-wide results and limits: Siplizumab cultures yielded proliferating Tregs whose suppressive function was not confirmed. Memory cells seemed less diverse than naive T cells, which seemed major alloresponse contributors.

Per sample, the assay covered about 10^5 TCR templates. TCRdb keeps only in-frame clones here, not all; method: immunoSEQ multiplex PCR. This sample has just over 60,000 clones, with roughly 78% found just once. The CDR3 extends over 15 amino acids. Per germline, CDR1 SGHTA and CDR2 FQGNSA. V was trimmed by 1 base and J by 4 bases, leaving 11 bases between them. As regards this clone: Antigen specificity is unknown.

This sequence was found in a human donor in good health. Sequencing input: memory CD4+ T cells sorted from blood. J is TRBJ1-3 and V is TRBV7-2, with D tentatively TRBD1 (5 bases). This CDR3 reads CASSLGGGQGNTIYF. In DNA form, the CDR3 reads TGTGCCAGCAGCTTAGGGGGGGGTCAAGGAAACACCATATATTTT.